One and the same sample provided the 4 T cell receptor beta chains below, sequenced in a study of cytotoxic CD8 clonotypes in ibrutinib-treated CLL. Produced via immunoSEQ multiplex PCR; TCRdb's table is partial and in-frame only. In the table there are about 63,000 clones, around 68% of which are singletons. Here the sequenced sample was PBMCs, taken after 12 months of ibrutinib treatment. These receptors were collected from a human donor with chronic lymphocytic leukemia.

The sample holds a few counts of this clone. The rearrangement links TRBV5-5 to TRBJ2-1, with a possible D match to TRBD2 (5 bases). Germline values: CDR1 SGHKS, CDR2 YYEKEE (reference sequence). The CDR3 covers 12 residues. V dropped 1 base and J dropped 9 bases, with 8 bases sitting between them. The CDR3 is CASSLSGGEQFF. The CDR3 bases are TGTGCCAGCAGCTTGTCTGGAGGTGAGCAGTTCTTC.

The chain combines TRBV18 with TRBJ1-2; D not resolved. Trimming took off 1 base at V and 3 bases at J, with 6 bases between the two ends. The germline gives CDR1 KGHSH, CDR2 LQKENI. The CDR3 loop spans 13 amino acids. CDR3 sequence reads: CASSPQGDYGYTF. The CDR3 DNA sequence: TGTGCCAGCTCACCACAGGGAGACTATGGCTACACCTTC.

The rearrangement joins TRBV27 to TRBJ2-7; D is uncertain. The CDR3 totals 14 residues. Germline-derived CDR1 and CDR2 are MNHEY and SMNVEV (reference sequence). The V gene lost 0 bases and the J gene lost 2 bases, with 8 bases spanning the gap. The CDR3 loop is CASSLSSLAYEQYF. For the CDR3, the DNA is TGTGCCAGCAGTTTATCAAGTCTGGCCTACGAGCAGTACTTC.

The V and J genes are TRBV18 and TRBJ2-5, with D possibly matching TRBD1 (5 bases). V lost 0 bases and J 4 bases, leaving 6 bases between the germline ends. Germline V gene sequence: CDR1 KGHSH, CDR2 LQKENI. The CDR3 extends over 13 amino acids. The CDR3 DNA is TGTGCCAGCTCACCACCGCAGGGAGAGACCCAGTACTTC. Translation gives CASSPPQGETQYF.